The TCR beta chain under discussion was sequenced for a study of blood T cell repertoires in COVID-19. Study-level background: Specimens from acute and convalescent COVID-19 originated in the United States, Italy and Spain.

This CDR3 is 14 amino acids long. Germline-derived CDR1 and CDR2 are MNHEY and SVGAGI. The V end lost 2 bases, the J end lost 2 bases, and 10 bases lay between the germline ends. Original handling: Amplified reference gene primers provided the basis for estimating nucleated cell counts. Assay used: immunoSEQ multiplex PCR; TCRdb lists only in-frame clones, some missing. D and trimming come from the DNA, and the V and J calls and clone size come from that table. The sample consists of 240,000 or so clones, more than 75% of them appearing once. This rearrangement joins TRBV6-5 to TRBJ2-7, with a possible D match to TRBD1 (6 bases). The source of this sequence is a woman aged 40 to 49 who had recovered from COVID-19. The sample comprised peripheral blood. The DNA of the CDR3 is TGTGCCAGCAGTTACCCCGACAGGCCCTACGAGCAGTACTTC. This encodes CASSYPDRPYEQYF.